Shown below are 18 T cell receptor beta chains from a single sample sequenced in a study of T cells in Graves' hyperthyroidism and ophthalmopathy. RNA transcripts yielded amplified TCR beta CDR3 regions. The TCR CDR3 first-round RT-PCR relied on the HTBI primer set. TCRdb passed the multiplex PCR reads through MiXCR, listing each CDR3 protein once. Here the sample spans about 620,000 distinct CDR3 sequences, under 20% being singletons. Sequenced: blood. The receptors were sampled from a woman in her twenties or thirties with Graves' hyperthyroidism.

With respect to this clonotype: Just one base apart from a much larger clone, this may be a read error. This CDR3 fails to terminate in the conserved phenylalanine or tryptophan, so it likely reflects a read error. V is TRBV20-1 and J is TRBJ2-1, with TRBD2 matching over 10 bases. This CDR3 contains 14 residues. Losses at the gene ends were 3 bases for V and 4 bases for J; bases not matched to a gene: 3. CDR1 is DFQATT, CDR2 SNEGSKA, per germline (reference sequence). The CDR3 region is CSASGTSVYNEQFL. The CDR3 DNA is TGCAGTGCTAGCGGGACTAGCGTTTACAATGAGCAGTTCCTC.

The genes are TRBV29-1 and TRBJ2-6; maybe TRBD2 (6 bases). The CDR3 contains 15 residues. The V and J ends lost 7 bases and 0 bases respectively, with 13 bases between them. Germline CDR1 SQVTM, CDR2 ANQGSEA. CDR3 protein: CSGRTGGSGANVLTF. In nucleotides, the CDR3 is TGCAGCGGGCGGACCGGGGGCTCTGGGGCCAACGTCCTGACTTTC. The entire variable domain, with the rest obtained from reference TRBV29-1 and TRBJ2-6, is as follows: SAVISQKPSRDICQRGTSLTIQCQVDSQVTMMFWYRQQPGQSLTLIATANQGSEATYESGFVIDKFPISRPNLTFSTLTVSNMSPEDSSIYLCSGRTGGSGANVLTFGAGSRLTVL.

This clonotype was picked up many times. V and J are TRBV28 and TRBJ1-1; maybe TRBD1 (5 bases). Trimming removed 6 bases at V and 0 bases at J, with 11 bases between. CDR1 is MDHEN and CDR2 is SYDVKM in the germline V gene. The CDR3 is 14 residues long. In nucleotides, the CDR3 is TGTGCCAGCAGAGCACAGGTAGTGAACACTGAAGCTTTCTTT. It yields the protein CASRAQVVNTEAFF.

This sequence joins TRBV29-1 and TRBJ1-2; 8 bases fit TRBD1. Trimming at V came to 5 bases and at J to 6 bases, leaving 2 bases not matched to a gene. Germline assignment: CDR1 SQVTM and CDR2 ANQGSEA. The CDR3 is made up of 11 amino acids. CDR3 region: CSVQGADGYTF. CDR3 coding DNA: TGCAGCGTTCAGGGGGCGGATGGCTACACCTTC.

This clonotype was observed a handful of times. A read error is possible here, since a much larger clone lies one base away. This chain links TRBV7-9 with TRBJ1-1, with 8 bases lining up with TRBD1. With 2 bases clipped from V and 9 bases from J, the junction kept 5 bases outside the gene matches. The CDR3 is 13 residues long. The germline gives CDR1 SEHNR, CDR2 FQNEAQ (reference sequence). CDR3 amino acids: CASSLQGAAKAFF. Written as DNA, the CDR3 is TGTGCCAGCAGCTTACAGGGGGCAGCCAAAGCTTTCTTT.

There are many counts of this clonotype. The V call is TRBV28, the J call TRBJ2-7, with D possibly being TRBD1 (5 bases). Germline loops: CDR1 MDHEN, CDR2 SYDVKM. This CDR3 comprises 15 residues. V lost 3 bases, J lost 5 bases, and 17 bases lay in between. The CDR3 region has the DNA TGTGCCAGCAGTTTTCGGGTGCTTCGCAGGGACGAGCAGTACTTC. Translated: CASSFRVLRRDEQYF.

This clonotype appeared a few times. The gene calls are TRBV18 and TRBJ2-2; TRBD1 might be the D (5 bases). Trimming stripped 3 bases from V and 1 base from J, with 9 bases between. The CDR3 extends over 15 amino acids. Germline CDR1 and CDR2: KGHSH and LQKENI. The chain's CDR3 is CASSPRTRNTGELFF. In DNA form, the CDR3 reads TGTGCCAGCTCACCGAGGACAAGGAACACCGGGGAGCTGTTTTTT. Full variable domain (outside the CDR3, taken from reference TRBV18 and TRBJ2-2): NAGVMQNPRHLVRRRGQEARLRCSPMKGHSHVYWYRQLPEEGLKFMVYLQKENIIDESGMPKERFSAEFPKEGPSILRIQQVVRGDSAAYFCASSPRTRNTGELFFGEGSRLTVL.

This clonotype has at least ten counts. The V call is TRBV11-3, the J call TRBJ2-1; either TRBD1 or TRBD2 may supply D (5 bases each). The CDR3 is made up of 15 amino acids. Looked up from germline, CDR1 is SGHNT and CDR2 is YENEEA. V lost 5 bases, J lost 4 bases, and 15 bases lay in between. CDR3 protein: CASSGGGGVYNEQFF. CDR3 nucleotide sequence: TGTGCCAGCAGCGGAGGTGGGGGAGTATACAATGAGCAGTTCTTC.

In this sample, this clonotype turned up a few times. The V and J genes are TRBV2 and TRBJ1-2, with TRBD1 as a possible D gene (6 bases). The V gene's germline CDR1 is SNHLY and CDR2 FYNNEI. The ends were cut back, 5 bases at V and 6 bases at J, with 13 bases in the middle. The CDR3 covers 13 residues. This chain's CDR3 is CASSRDISDGYTF. Here the CDR3 DNA reads TGTGCCAGCAGTAGGGACATTTCGGATGGCTACACCTTC. Combining the CDR3 with reference TRBV2 and TRBJ1-2 gives the whole variable domain EPEVTQTPSHQVTQMGQEVILRCVPISNHLYFYWYRQILGQKVEFLVSFYNNEISEKSEIFDDQFSVERPDGSNFTLKIRSTKLEDSAMYFCASSRDISDGYTFGSGTRLTVV.

Ten or more counts support this clonotype. The V call is TRBV2, the J call TRBJ2-3; D not resolved. Between the trimmed V and J ends, which lost 6 bases and 0 bases, there was a span of 10 bases. CDR1 is SNHLY and CDR2 is FYNNEI in the germline V gene. The CDR3 spans 14 residues. CDR3 amino acids: CASRPQSSTDTQYF. DNA of the CDR3: TGTGCCAGCAGACCGCAATCTAGCACAGATACGCAGTATTTT.

This clonotype was counted at least ten times. This sequence joins TRBV3-1 and TRBJ1-4; D not certain. In germline, CDR1 is LGHDT, CDR2 YNNKEL (reference sequence). V was pared by 4 bases and J by 1 base, with 4 bases between. The CDR3 contains 13 residues. The CDR3 bases are TGTGCCAGCAGCCTCGGAACTAATGAAAAACTGTTTTTT. Its protein is CASSLGTNEKLFF.

This clonotype has ten or more counts. The CDR3, as DNA: TGTGCCAGCAGCCCTCAGACAGCGAACACTGAAGCTTTCTTT. It specifies CASSPQTANTEAFF. J is TRBJ1-1 and V is TRBV9; maybe TRBD1 (5 bases). Trimming removed 4 bases at V and 1 base at J, with 11 bases between. The CDR3 covers 14 residues. Germline values: CDR1 SGDLS, CDR2 YYNGEE.

This clonotype appeared a few times. The chain carries TRBV15 and TRBJ2-1; no clear D. The CDR3 runs 13 residues. Trimming took 5 bases from V and 5 from J, leaving 10 bases between them. Germline-derived CDR1 and CDR2 are LNHNV and YYDKDF (reference sequence). This CDR3 reads CATSRHLDNEQFF. The CDR3 bases are TGTGCCACCAGCCGACACCTTGACAATGAGCAGTTCTTC.

This clonotype was seen at least ten times. The rearrangement joins TRBV3-1 to TRBJ2-1, with TRBD2 matching over 9 bases. Germline V CDR1 and CDR2: LGHDT, YNNKEL (reference sequence). J lost 2 bases, V lost 5 bases, and 16 bases had no gene match. The CDR3 has 19 amino acids. CDR3 coding DNA: TGTGCCAGCAGCGACTTGACCGCCACCTCTAGCGGGACCTACAATGAGCAGTTCTTC. It specifies CASSDLTATSSGTYNEQFF.

This clonotype was observed at least ten times. The chain is built from TRBV18 and TRBJ1-2; D is ambiguous. V lost 5 bases and J 8 bases, leaving 12 bases between the germline ends. The CDR3 length is 12 residues. Germline V gene sequence: CDR1 KGHSH, CDR2 LQKENI. Here the CDR3 DNA reads TGTGCCAGCTCAAGCACCAAGGGCGGCTACACCTTC. Its translation is CASSSTKGGYTF.

This clonotype was detected ten times or more. This chain connects TRBV30 to TRBJ1-1; D not resolved. The germline CDR1 and CDR2 sequences are GTSNPN and SVGIG (reference sequence). The CDR3 consists of 15 residues. V was pared by 0 bases and J by 6 bases, with 17 bases between. CDR3 sequence (DNA): TGTGCCTGGAGTGTAAGCGGGCGGCTTTCCGCTGAAGCTTTCTTT. This encodes CAWSVSGRLSAEAFF.

A few counts support this clonotype. This chain links TRBV30 with TRBJ2-3, with D unresolved. The CDR3 length is 12 residues. The germline gives CDR1 GTSNPN, CDR2 SVGIG (reference sequence). The V end was cut by 2 bases, the J end by 0 bases, with 3 bases between. CDR3 sequence (DNA): TGTGCCTGGAGTTTGAGCACAGATACGCAGTATTTT. Translated: CAWSLSTDTQYF.

There are a few counts of this clonotype. V usage is TRBV20-1 and J usage is TRBJ2-7; D is perhaps TRBD2 (6 bases). Trimming took 0 bases from V and 2 from J, leaving 14 bases between them. The CDR3 has 15 residues. Per the germline V gene, CDR1 is DFQATT and CDR2 is SNEGSKA (reference sequence). The CDR3 protein is CSARDGLALTYEQYF. CDR3 DNA sequence: TGCAGTGCTAGAGATGGCCTAGCGCTCACCTACGAGCAGTACTTC.